One and the same sample provided the 24 T cell receptor beta chains below, sequenced in a study of blood T cell repertoires in COVID-19. The table came from immunoSEQ multiplex PCR; TCRdb's copy has only in-frame clones and leaves some out. The sample contains around 200,000 clones, 75% to 90% of which appear only once. Sequencing input: PBMCs or T cells enriched from blood (not recorded which). All receptors come from a woman aged 25-40 years who had been exposed to COVID-19.

CDR3 DNA sequence: TGTGCCAGCAGCGTAGGTATAGGGAGGGGTGACAGGAGTGAAAAACTGTTTTTT. It encodes CASSVGIGRGDRSEKLFF. The genes are TRBV9 and TRBJ1-4; D might be TRBD1 (6 bases). Per germline, CDR1 SGDLS and CDR2 YYNGEE. V lost 0 bases to trimming and J lost 7 bases, with 22 bases between them. The CDR3 consists of 18 residues.

The chain combines TRBV10-3 with TRBJ1-6; 10 bases are shared with TRBD1. V lost 3 bases to trimming and J lost 7 bases; unmatched junction nucleotides: 6. The V gene's germline CDR1 is ENHRY and CDR2 SYGVKD. The CDR3 totals 16 residues. CDR3 DNA sequence: TGTGCCATCAGTGATTCGCGGACAGGGGGAAATTCACCCCTCCACTTT. As protein: CAISDSRTGGNSPLHF.

The V gene is TRBV3-1 (or the pseudogene TRBV3-2), the J gene TRBJ2-1, with 9 bases that match TRBD2. With V trimmed by 0 bases and J by 5 bases, 8 bases remained unmatched. This CDR3 spans 17 amino acids. Germline V gene sequence: CDR1 LGHDT, CDR2 YNNKEL (reference sequence). CDR3 sequence (DNA): TGTGCCAGCAGCCAAGATCAGCGGGGGGCGAGGAACAATGAGCAGTTCTTC. Protein sequence: CASSQDQRGARNNEQFF.

The V and J genes are TRBV7-2 and TRBJ2-7, with TRBD2 as a possible D gene (5 bases). Germline values: CDR1 SGHTA, CDR2 FQGNSA. This CDR3 comprises 14 residues. Trimming removed 1 base at V and 2 bases at J, with 9 bases between. CDR3 in DNA: TGTGCCAGCAGCTTAGGCGGGTCCACCTACGAGCAGTACTTC. Translated: CASSLGGSTYEQYF. The full variable domain, rest sourced from reference TRBV7-2 and TRBJ2-7, is GAGVSQSPSNKVTEKGKDVELRCDPISGHTALYWYRQSLGQGLEFLIYFQGNSAPDKSGLPSDRFSAERTGGSVSTLTIQRTQQEDSAVYLCASSLGGSTYEQYFGPGTRLTVT.

This chain links TRBV24-1 with TRBJ2-1; 7 positions agree with TRBD1. Germline values: CDR1 KGHDR, CDR2 SFDVKD. The CDR3 totals 18 residues. The J segment lost 5 bases and the V segment lost 7 bases, leaving 19 bases of the junction unmatched. This CDR3 reads CATRPGLKPGQSDNEQFF. The CDR3 nucleotides read TGTGCCACCAGGCCAGGGTTGAAACCGGGACAGTCCGACAATGAGCAGTTCTTC.

V usage is TRBV2 and J usage is TRBJ1-6; 9 bases are a match to TRBD1. The CDR3 runs to 21 residues. Germline values: CDR1 SNHLY, CDR2 FYNNEI. V was pared by 3 bases and J by 0 bases, with 15 bases of the junction left unmatched. CDR3 amino acids: CASSEGGGTGKMSSYNSPLHF. CDR3 coding DNA: TGTGCCAGCAGTGAGGGGGGCGGGACAGGGAAAATGAGCTCCTATAATTCACCCCTCCACTTT. Full variable domain (remainder filled in from reference TRBV2 and TRBJ1-6): EPEVTQTPSHQVTQMGQEVILRCVPISNHLYFYWYRQILGQKVEFLVSFYNNEISEKSEIFDDQFSVERPDGSNFTLKIRSTKLEDSAMYFCASSEGGGTGKMSSYNSPLHFGNGTRLTVT.

The CDR3 DNA follows: TGCGCCAGTCAAAGCGGGGGTCTTTGGGATACGCAGTATTTT. It codes for CASQSGGLWDTQYF. The chain recombines TRBV10-1 with TRBJ2-3, with 8 bases identical to TRBD2. The length of the CDR3 is 14 residues. Germline values: CDR1 WNHNN, CDR2 SYGVQD (reference sequence). V shed 9 bases and J 6 bases; nucleotides not matched to a gene: 11.

This chain links TRBV2 with TRBJ2-5; D unresolved. Germline assignment: CDR1 SNHLY and CDR2 FYNNEI. This CDR3 contains 11 residues. The V and J ends lost 6 bases and 3 bases respectively, with 5 bases between them. In DNA form, the CDR3 reads TGTGCCAGCAGGTCAGAAGAGACCCAGTACTTC. This sequence encodes CASRSEETQYF.

The J gene is TRBJ1-1, the V gene TRBV12-3 or TRBV12-4; possibly TRBD1 for D (6 bases). The ends were cut back, 6 bases at V and 4 bases at J, with 12 bases in the middle. This CDR3 contains 13 residues. CDR3 protein: CASRSGAVTEAFF. The CDR3 bases are TGTGCCAGCAGGTCAGGGGCCGTCACTGAAGCTTTCTTT.

This clone was seen only a few times. The chain combines TRBV2 with TRBJ2-7, with D perhaps matching TRBD2 (6 bases). The CDR3 covers 14 residues. Trimming left V 2 bases short and J 5 bases short, with 13 bases between. Per the germline V gene, CDR1 is SNHLY and CDR2 is FYNNEI. The CDR3 loop reads CASSEISGEDEQYF. For the CDR3, the DNA is TGTGCCAGCAGTGAAATCTCTGGGGAGGACGAGCAGTACTTC.

The chain recombines TRBV6-5 with TRBJ1-5; 8 nucleotides align to TRBD1. V lost 8 bases, J lost 9 bases, and 15 bases stayed unmatched. The CDR3 has 15 amino acids. Per the germline V gene, CDR1 is MNHEY and CDR2 is SVGAGI. The DNA for the CDR3 is TGTGCCAGCGGAACGTCGCGGCCAGGGGGCCCGCCCCAGCATTTT. It codes for CASGTSRPGGPPQHF.

This clone was picked up one time. The chain is built from TRBV19 and TRBJ2-1; possibly TRBD1 for D (6 bases). This CDR3 is built from 14 residues. With 10 bases removed from V and 4 bases from J, the gap between germline ends came to 17 bases. Germline V lookup: CDR1 LNHDA, CDR2 SQIVND (reference sequence). The CDR3 is CATSRTDLYNEQFF. The CDR3 DNA reads as TGTGCCACCTCACGGACAGACCTTTACAATGAGCAGTTCTTC.

V usage is TRBV2 and J usage is TRBJ1-1; D may be TRBD1 (6 bases). CDR3 length: 14 residues. From germline, CDR1 is SNHLY and CDR2 FYNNEI. The V and J ends lost 3 bases and 3 bases respectively, with 11 bases between them. CDR3 amino acids: CASSELGADTEAFF. The CDR3, as DNA: TGTGCCAGCAGTGAGTTGGGGGCAGACACTGAAGCTTTCTTT.

V and J are TRBV2 and TRBJ1-1; the D gene is possibly TRBD1 (5 bases). Germline CDR1 and CDR2: SNHLY and FYNNEI. This CDR3 comprises 11 residues. Trimming removed 6 bases at V and 7 bases at J, with 9 bases between. The CDR3 DNA follows: TGTGCCAGCAGGGAGGGACGTGAAGCTTTCTTT. This gives the protein CASREGREAFF.

The V call is TRBV10-2, the J call TRBJ2-2; 8 bases line up with TRBD1. The V segment lost 10 bases and the J segment 7 bases; nucleotides outside the gene matches: 8. This CDR3 is built from 13 residues. Germline lookup yields CDR1 WSHSY and CDR2 SAAADI. CDR3 DNA sequence: TGCGCCATTACACAGGGGGTCAGCGGGGAGCTGTTTTTT. This gives the protein CAITQGVSGELFF.

V usage is TRBV7-3 and J usage is TRBJ1-2; TRBD1 aligns across 8 bases. This CDR3 is 14 amino acids long. CDR1 and CDR2 (germline): SGHTA, FQGTGA. J was trimmed by 3 bases and V by 4 bases; bases with no gene match: 4. The CDR3 DNA reads as TGTGCCAGCAGCTCCGGACAGGGAGACTATGGCTACACCTTC. Translating gives CASSSGQGDYGYTF.

V and J are TRBV6-1 and TRBJ1-1; the match to TRBD1 covers 7 bases. The V gene's germline CDR1 is MNHNS and CDR2 SASEGT. The CDR3 spans 15 residues. V trimming: 3 bases; J trimming: 4 bases; junction bases outside the gene matches: 8. CDR3 amino acids: CASSEMTGSPTEAFF. The DNA of the CDR3 is TGTGCCAGCAGTGAGATGACAGGGAGCCCCACTGAAGCTTTCTTT.

The genes are TRBV28 and TRBJ1-5, with D uncertain. This CDR3 region has 13 residues. Germline V gene sequence: CDR1 MDHEN, CDR2 SYDVKM. V lost 7 bases and J lost 4, with 11 bases in between. In nucleotides, the CDR3 is TGTGCCAGCAATCCCCCGGTTAATCAGCCCCAGCATTTT. It yields the protein CASNPPVNQPQHF.

This chain uses TRBV19 with TRBJ1-2, with TRBD1 as a possible D gene (6 bases). This CDR3 is built from 14 residues. Germline CDR1 reads LNHDA; CDR2 reads SQIVND (reference sequence). V was trimmed by 6 bases and J by 4 bases, leaving 15 bases between them. CDR3 sequence (DNA): TGTGCCAGTAGCCCGGGACATCCAATCTATGGCTACACCTTC. Its protein is CASSPGHPIYGYTF.

This clone was observed once. This sequence joins TRBV7-9 and TRBJ1-1; D unclear. With 1 base removed from V and 5 bases from J, the gap between germline ends came to 14 bases. This CDR3 spans 15 amino acids. Germline V CDR1 and CDR2: SEHNR, FQNEAQ (reference sequence). CDR3: CASSLGPGEGTEAFF. CDR3 DNA: TGTGCCAGCAGCTTAGGTCCCGGGGAAGGGACTGAAGCTTTCTTT.

V gene TRBV2 combines with J gene TRBJ1-5; D call uncertain. The germline V and J ends were trimmed by 6 bases and 3 bases, with 9 bases remaining between them. This CDR3 comprises 13 residues. Germline CDR1 reads SNHLY; CDR2 reads FYNNEI. CDR3: CASREGYNQPQHF. The CDR3 bases are TGTGCCAGCAGGGAGGGTTACAATCAGCCCCAGCATTTT.

The V call is TRBV19, the J call TRBJ1-5, with D perhaps matching TRBD1 (6 bases). The CDR3 is 17 amino acids. V was shortened by 6 bases and J by 2 bases, with 20 bases between the two germline ends. Germline V gives CDR1 LNHDA, CDR2 SQIVND (reference sequence). The CDR3 DNA reads as TGTGCCAGTAGACCTTCGGACAGTGGTAGGGGCAATCAGCCCCAGCATTTT. It yields the protein CASRPSDSGRGNQPQHF.

The chain couples TRBV19 to TRBJ1-2, with a weak D call TRBD1 (5 bases). V was cut by 7 bases and J by 3 bases, with 9 bases left in between. CDR1 is LNHDA and CDR2 is SQIVND in the germline V gene (reference sequence). The CDR3 sequence is 12 residues long. The CDR3 region is CASTGRDYGYTF. CDR3 DNA: TGTGCCAGTACCGGCAGGGACTATGGCTACACCTTC.

Turning to this clone: The same CDR3 also results from other DNA sequences found in this sample. The chain uses TRBV29-1 and TRBJ1-3; TRBD1 agrees at 7 bases. This CDR3 comprises 15 residues. The ends lost 6 bases at V and 0 bases at J; junction bases unmatched: 8. Germline CDR1 reads SQVTM; CDR2 reads ANQGSEA. This CDR3 is CSVLDRAISGNTIYF. Here the CDR3 DNA reads TGCAGCGTCTTAGACAGGGCCATCTCTGGAAACACCATATATTTT.